Listed below are T cell receptor beta chains from one sample, sequenced in a study of CD8+CD57+ T cells in acquired aplastic anemia. TCRdb reanalysed the reads using MiXCR and keeps one entry per CDR3 protein. The data contain 300,000 or so distinct CDR3 sequences, 45% to 70% of them seen just once; the ten biggest clones take up under 8.5%. The sample comprised sorted CD4+, CD8+, or CD8+CD57+ T cells (not recorded which) from PBMCs. Every receptor here comes from a human donor with severe aplastic anemia or a healthy control (not recorded which). Each CDR3 is given with its conserved first and last residue. D genes are given only for firm matches. Where a row states a size, it is once, few, many or the class of an expanded clone; other rows omit it.

D: .; J: TRBJ2-5; size: .; V: TRBV20-1; DNA: TGCAGTGCTTCATCACGACAGGGAGGTCGGCAGACCCAGTACTTC; CDR3: CSASSRQGGRQTQYF
D: .; J: TRBJ2-5; size: many; V: TRBV18; DNA: TGTGCCAGCTCCCCGTACCAAGAGACCCAGTACTTC; CDR3: CASSPYQETQYF
D: TRBD2; J: TRBJ2-2; size: .; V: TRBV20-1; DNA: TGCAGTGCTAGCGTCTGGGCTAGCGGGAGAGCGGGCACCGGGGAGCTGTTTTTT; CDR3: CSASVWASGRAGTGELFF
D: .; J: TRBJ1-1; size: .; V: TRBV29-1; DNA: TGCAGCGTGGGGGGCGGGGGGTACACTGAAGCTTTCTTT; CDR3: CSVGGGGYTEAFF
D: .; J: TRBJ1-4; size: .; V: TRBV7-2; DNA: TGTGCCAGCAGCCCGATCCAGAGGGGTGAAAAACTGTTTTTT; CDR3: CASSPIQRGEKLFF
D: .; J: TRBJ1-2; size: many; V: TRBV6-4; DNA: TGTGCCAGCAGTGTGACGGGATCCGGCTATGGCTACACCTTC; CDR3: CASSVTGSGYGYTF
D: .; J: TRBJ1-4; size: .; V: TRBV5-1; DNA: TGCGCCAGCAGCTTACGAGGGGCTGAGGAAAAACTGTTTTTT; CDR3: CASSLRGAEEKLFF
D: .; J: TRBJ1-2; size: .; V: TRBV20-1; DNA: TGCAGTGCTTCGCGGGCAGGCTACACCTTC; CDR3: CSASRAGYTF
D: .; J: TRBJ1-4; size: .; V: TRBV28; DNA: TGTGCCAGCGCCGGCGGGGCACTTTATGAAAAACTGTTTTTT; CDR3: CASAGGALYEKLFF
D: .; J: TRBJ1-2; size: many; V: TRBV14; DNA: TGTGCCAGCAGCCAGGCCCCGGGGCAAGGCTACACCTTC; CDR3: CASSQAPGQGYTF
D: TRBD1; J: TRBJ1-5; size: .; V: TRBV7-9; DNA: TGTGCCAGCAGCTCATACTGGGACAGCCATAGCAATCAGCCCCAGCATTTT; CDR3: CASSSYWDSHSNQPQHF
D: .; J: TRBJ2-3; size: many; V: TRBV12-3/TRBV12-4; DNA: TGTGCCAGCAGTTTAGCGCCGGGGGAAGGGATATATACGCAGTATTTT; CDR3: CASSLAPGEGIYTQYF
D: .; J: TRBJ1-2; size: .; V: TRBV7-2; DNA: TGTGCCAGCAGCTTAGTCAAGGGCCAGTACTATGGCTACACCTTC; CDR3: CASSLVKGQYYGYTF
D: TRBD1; J: TRBJ1-2; size: few; V: TRBV5-1; DNA: TGCGCCAGCAGCTTGGAGGGGGCATACACCTTC; CDR3: CASSLEGAYTF
D: .; J: TRBJ2-3; size: few; V: TRBV20-1; DNA: TGCAGTGCTAGATACCTCCTACGCACAGATACGCAGTATTTT; CDR3: CSARYLLRTDTQYF
D: .; J: TRBJ1-5; size: .; V: TRBV24-1; DNA: TGTGCCACCAGTGAAGGCGGGACGAGCAATCAGCCCCAGCATTTT; CDR3: CATSEGGTSNQPQHF
D: .; J: TRBJ1-2; size: .; V: TRBV27; DNA: TGTGCCAGCAGTCCTGACTCTTTCTATGGCTACACCTTC; CDR3: CASSPDSFYGYTF
D: .; J: TRBJ1-6; size: many; V: TRBV7-8; DNA: TGTGCCAGCAGCTTAGCCCCGAATTCACCCCTCCACTTT; CDR3: CASSLAPNSPLHF
D: TRBD1; J: TRBJ1-4; size: many; V: TRBV5-8; DNA: TGTGCCAGCAGCGCGGGACAGGGAATTAATGAAAAACTGTTTTTT; CDR3: CASSAGQGINEKLFF
D: .; J: TRBJ2-3; size: many; V: TRBV9; DNA: TGTGCCAGCAGCGTAGGGCCTACGGGAGATACGCAGTATTTT; CDR3: CASSVGPTGDTQYF
D: .; J: TRBJ2-5; size: .; V: TRBV5-1; DNA: TGCGCCAGCAGCTCGACGGACGCTACTGACCAAGAGACCCAGTACTTC; CDR3: CASSSTDATDQETQYF
D: TRBD1; J: TRBJ2-7; size: .; V: TRBV11-2; DNA: TGTGCCAGCAGCGGAACCACCTCAGGGGGCCATCAGTACTTC; CDR3: CASSGTTSGGHQYF
D: .; J: TRBJ2-6; size: .; V: TRBV6-4; DNA: TGTGCCAGCAGTGACGTTACCTCTGGGGCCAACGTCCCGACTTTC; CDR3: CASSDVTSGANVPTF
D: .; J: TRBJ1-5; size: many; V: TRBV4-3; DNA: TGCGCCAGCAGCCCCAAACTTCGCAAGGGCTTGGAGCAGCCCCAGCATTTT; CDR3: CASSPKLRKGLEQPQHF
D: .; J: TRBJ2-7; size: .; V: TRBV6-1; DNA: TGTGCCAGCAGTGCCAGGGGGGCGTCCTACGAGCAGTACTTC; CDR3: CASSARGASYEQYF
D: TRBD2; J: TRBJ2-1; size: .; V: TRBV9; DNA: TGTGCCAGCAGCGACCTGGGACTAGCGGGCGATGAGCAGTTCTTC; CDR3: CASSDLGLAGDEQFF
D: .; J: TRBJ2-1; size: many; V: TRBV5-1; DNA: TGCGCCAGCAGCCAAGACCCCACCTCTGGGAATGAGCAGTTCTTC; CDR3: CASSQDPTSGNEQFF
D: TRBD1; J: TRBJ2-7; size: few; V: TRBV10-3; DNA: TGTGCCATCAACTTGACAGGGGGGAGGAACGAGCAGTACTTC; CDR3: CAINLTGGRNEQYF
D: .; J: TRBJ2-7; size: few; V: TRBV20-1; DNA: TGCAGTGCTAGAGACGATAAACAGGGACACCCCTACGAGCAGTACTTC; CDR3: CSARDDKQGHPYEQYF
D: .; J: TRBJ2-3; size: many; V: TRBV7-9; DNA: TGTGCCACCTCAGGGGTGCGGGGGAGGACAGATACGCAGTATTTT; CDR3: CATSGVRGRTDTQYF
D: .; J: TRBJ1-1; size: .; V: TRBV20-1; DNA: TGCAGTGCTAGGGTTGTGGGGGCAAGGAACACTGAAGCTTTCTTT; CDR3: CSARVVGARNTEAFF
D: .; J: TRBJ2-1; size: .; V: TRBV19; DNA: TGTGCCACCTCAGGGATAAGCTCCTACAATGAGCAGTTCTTC; CDR3: CATSGISSYNEQFF
D: TRBD2; J: TRBJ2-3; size: .; V: TRBV6-4; DNA: TGTGCCAGCAGTGACTCCAGCGGGGGGCCGACAGATACGCAGTATTTT; CDR3: CASSDSSGGPTDTQYF
D: .; J: TRBJ2-3; size: .; V: TRBV11-3; DNA: TGTGCCAGCAGCTTAGAAGGGATCCCAGATACGCAGTATTTT; CDR3: CASSLEGIPDTQYF
D: .; J: TRBJ2-5; size: .; V: TRBV11-2; DNA: TGTGCCAGCAGCTTTGGGGCCCAGGAGACCCAGTACTTC; CDR3: CASSFGAQETQYF
D: .; J: TRBJ2-1; size: many; V: TRBV12-3/TRBV12-4; DNA: TGTGCCAGCAGTTTAAACTCAAACAATGAGCAGTTCTTC; CDR3: CASSLNSNNEQFF